Listed below are T cell receptor beta chains from one sample, sequenced in a study of identical twins' blood T cells. TCRdb analysed the 5' RACE reads with MiXCR anew, one entry per CDR3 protein. The sample has 350,000 to 400,000 distinct CDR3 sequences, under 30% seen once. The sequencing sample was made of PBMCs. These receptors all come from a woman between 18 and 55 years old in good health. Both conserved end residues are part of each CDR3. The D gene is left open where the match is weak. Rows may omit the clone size; those that give it use once, few, many or a size class.

clone size,J gene,V gene,D gene,CDR3 protein,CDR3 DNA
few,TRBJ1-1,TRBV3-1,.,CASSQAGQRAFF,TGTGCCAGCAGCCAAGCTGGACAGCGAGCTTTCTTT
few,TRBJ2-1,TRBV5-1,TRBD1,CASSVTGTVGYNEQFF,TGCGCCAGCAGCGTGACCGGGACAGTAGGCTACAATGAGCAGTTCTTC
few,TRBJ2-1,TRBV19,.,CASRTDGSRLYNEQFF,TGTGCCAGTAGAACCGATGGGTCTAGATTATACAATGAGCAGTTCTTC
few,TRBJ1-2,TRBV5-1,.,CASSLEHRLYGYTF,TGCGCCAGCAGCTTGGAGCACAGGCTCTATGGCTACACCTTC
.,TRBJ1-2,TRBV5-1,.,CASSPTEDSFNYGYTF,TGCGCCAGCAGCCCGACGGAGGACAGCTTCAACTATGGCTACACCTTC
.,TRBJ2-2,TRBV5-1,.,CASSIQGPGELFF,TGCGCCAGCAGTATTCAGGGGCCCGGGGAGCTGTTTTTT
.,TRBJ1-2,TRBV12-5,.,CASGLFEGDGYTF,TGTGCTAGTGGTTTGTTCGAAGGGGATGGCTACACCTTC
many,TRBJ1-5,TRBV10-3,.,CAISEATDSNQPQHF,TGTGCCATCAGTGAGGCCACAGATAGCAATCAGCCCCAGCATTTT
few,TRBJ1-4,TRBV6-5,TRBD1,CASSLLPGTGSLFF,TGTGCCAGCAGCCTACTACCCGGGACAGGGTCTCTGTTTTTT
few,TRBJ2-1,TRBV18,.,CASSPQGPLNEQFF,TGTGCCAGCTCACCACAGGGACCGCTCAATGAGCAGTTCTTC
.,TRBJ1-4,TRBV5-1,TRBD1,CASSTGQGINEKLFF,TGCGCCAGCAGCACCGGACAGGGCATTAATGAAAAACTGTTTTTT
many,TRBJ2-1,TRBV14,TRBD2,CASSQGSGGYNEQFF,TGTGCCAGCAGCCAAGGCAGCGGGGGTTACAATGAGCAGTTCTTC
.,TRBJ2-3,TRBV7-6,TRBD2,CASSRTSPADTQYF,TGTGCCAGCAGCCGGACTAGTCCGGCAGATACGCAGTATTTT
many,TRBJ2-7,TRBV7-2,TRBD2,CASSLTPLAGTYEQYF,TGTGCCAGCAGCTTAACCCCACTAGCGGGGACCTACGAGCAGTACTTC
many,TRBJ1-5,TRBV7-8,.,CASSPPMWERQPQHF,TGTGCCAGCAGCCCACCAATGTGGGAGCGTCAGCCCCAGCATTTT
.,TRBJ2-3,TRBV2,TRBD2,CASSTTSGDTDTQYF,TGTGCCAGCAGTACCACTAGCGGGGACACAGATACGCAGTATTTT
.,TRBJ2-1,TRBV4-3,.,CASSQDRNEQFF,TGCGCCAGCAGCCAAGACCGCAATGAGCAGTTCTTC
few,TRBJ1-5,TRBV20-1,.,CSARDVRFSNQPQHF,TGCAGTGCTAGAGATGTACGGTTTAGCAATCAGCCCCAGCATTTT
.,TRBJ1-1,TRBV9,TRBD1,CASSAGGRTEAFF,TGTGCCAGCAGCGCAGGGGGCCGCACTGAAGCTTTCTTT
few,TRBJ1-2,TRBV2,TRBD1,CASKGQGAVYGYTF,TGTGCCAGCAAGGGACAGGGGGCCGTCTATGGCTACACCTTC
.,TRBJ2-1,TRBV9,.,CASSGSDPSYNEQFF,TGTGCCAGCAGCGGCTCGGACCCCTCCTACAATGAGCAGTTCTTC
.,TRBJ2-1,TRBV5-1,.,CASSLNRESYNEQFF,TGCGCCAGCAGCTTGAACAGGGAGTCCTACAATGAGCAGTTCTTC
few,TRBJ1-3,TRBV7-9,.,CASSLALGRSGNTIYF,TGTGCCAGCAGCTTAGCTCTGGGGCGATCTGGAAACACCATATATTTT
.,TRBJ2-7,TRBV5-1,.,CASSFNPGASYEQYF,TGCGCCAGCAGCTTCAATCCAGGGGCATCCTACGAGCAGTACTTC
.,TRBJ1-3,TRBV7-2,TRBD1,CASSSRQGGFTSGNTIYF,TGTGCCAGCAGCTCAAGACAGGGAGGTTTTACCTCTGGAAACACCATATATTTT
.,TRBJ1-1,TRBV3-1,.,CVSSQANTEAFF,TGTGTCAGCAGCCAAGCGAACACTGAAGCTTTCTTT
.,TRBJ1-2,TRBV29-1,.,CSVDPGTRYYGYTF,TGCAGCGTTGACCCCGGGACCCGGTACTATGGCTACACCTTC
many,TRBJ1-4,TRBV2,.,CASGPYRDREKLFF,TGTGCCAGCGGGCCTTACAGGGATCGGGAAAAACTGTTTTTT
.,TRBJ2-2,TRBV11-3,.,CASSYQGPLAGELFF,TGTGCCAGCAGCTACCAGGGACCACTTGCCGGGGAGCTGTTTTTT
.,TRBJ1-2,TRBV11-2,.,CASSSFGGSYGYTF,TGTGCCAGCAGCTCCTTCGGGGGATCCTATGGCTACACCTTC
few,TRBJ2-1,TRBV20-1,.,CSARAEWAEQFF,TGCAGTGCTAGAGCGGAATGGGCGGAGCAGTTCTTC
few,TRBJ1-2,TRBV6-5,.,CATDPTGTGIYGYTF,TGTGCCACAGATCCAACAGGAACCGGTATTTATGGCTACACCTTC
many,TRBJ1-1,TRBV29-1,.,CSALQGATEAFF,TGCAGCGCTCTACAGGGAGCCACTGAAGCTTTCTTT
.,TRBJ1-2,TRBV21-1,.,CASSRRKPLIYGYTF,TGTGCCAGCAGCCGAAGGAAACCTCTTATCTATGGCTACACCTTC
few,TRBJ1-3,TRBV11-3,.,CASSPIPGNTIYF,TGTGCCAGCAGCCCAATCCCCGGAAACACCATATATTTT
.,TRBJ1-3,TRBV6-5,.,CASSRLTALSGNTIYF,TGTGCCAGCAGCCGCCTGACAGCCCTCTCTGGAAACACCATATATTTT
.,TRBJ2-1,TRBV25-1,TRBD1,CASSVTGGGSNEQFF,TGTGCCAGCAGTGTCACAGGGGGCGGTTCAAATGAGCAGTTCTTC
.,TRBJ1-4,TRBV4-3,TRBD1,CASSQPDREREKLFF,TGCGCCAGCAGCCAGCCGGACAGGGAGAGGGAAAAACTGTTTTTT
.,TRBJ1-1,TRBV6-2/TRBV6-3,.,CAGSYGRSNTEAFF,TGTGCCGGCAGTTACGGCAGGTCGAACACTGAAGCTTTCTTT
.,TRBJ2-3,TRBV7-2,TRBD2,CASSLARGSGDTQYF,TGTGCCAGCAGCTTAGCGCGCGGGAGCGGGGATACGCAGTATTTT
few,TRBJ1-5,TRBV29-1,.,CSVGGIGSNQPQHF,TGCAGCGTAGGGGGAATTGGGAGCAATCAGCCCCAGCATTTT
many,TRBJ1-1,TRBV27,.,CASSDRWSTEAFF,TGTGCCAGCTCGGACCGGTGGAGCACTGAAGCTTTCTTT
few,TRBJ2-7,TRBV29-1,.,CSVEVPVIGLGRLYEQYF,TGCAGCGTTGAGGTCCCGGTTATAGGATTAGGACGGCTCTACGAGCAGTACTTC
few,TRBJ2-2,TRBV20-1,TRBD2,CSARGTSQVGELFF,TGCAGTGCTAGAGGGACTAGCCAAGTCGGGGAGCTGTTTTTT
few,TRBJ2-1,TRBV14,.,CASSPFRRSYNEQFF,TGTGCCAGCAGCCCTTTCCGCCGCTCCTACAATGAGCAGTTCTTC
.,TRBJ1-4,TRBV7-9,TRBD1,CASSLSGTGAPNEKLFF,TGTGCCAGCAGCTTATCCGGGACAGGGGCTCCTAATGAAAAACTGTTTTTT
.,TRBJ1-3,TRBV9,TRBD1,CASSPRTGVGNTIYF,TGTGCCAGCAGCCCAAGAACAGGGGTTGGAAACACCATATATTTT
many,TRBJ1-2,TRBV7-9,.,CASSLGLSDYTF,TGTGCCAGCAGCCTGGGCCTAAGCGACTACACCTTC
.,TRBJ2-2,TRBV10-3,TRBD1,CAIRDRQGETGELFF,TGTGCCATCAGAGACCGACAGGGGGAAACCGGGGAGCTGTTTTTT
few,TRBJ2-2,TRBV7-8,TRBD1,CASREQGADAGELFF,TGTGCCAGCAGAGAACAGGGGGCTGACGCCGGGGAGCTGTTTTTT
few,TRBJ2-1,TRBV29-1,TRBD1,CSVNTGAHNEQFF,TGCAGCGTTAACACAGGGGCCCACAATGAGCAGTTCTTC
.,TRBJ1-6,TRBV7-9,.,CASSVAAQNSPLHF,TGTGCCAGCAGCGTTGCGGCTCAGAATTCACCCCTCCACTTT
.,TRBJ2-3,TRBV29-1,.,CSVAGRGDTQYF,TGCAGCGTTGCCGGCAGGGGAGATACGCAGTATTTT
.,TRBJ2-1,TRBV20-1,.,CSARDTSAAEQFF,TGCAGTGCTAGAGATACTTCGGCAGCTGAGCAGTTCTTC
.,TRBJ2-3,TRBV12-3/TRBV12-4,.,CASSQDRISTDTQYF,TGTGCCAGCAGTCAGGATCGGATCAGCACAGATACGCAGTATTTT
.,TRBJ2-5,TRBV2,.,CASSDTSWARETQYF,TGTGCCAGCAGTGACACTTCTTGGGCCCGGGAGACCCAGTACTTC